The 14 T cell receptor beta chains reported below all come from one sample, sequenced in a study of cytomegalovirus exposure and HLA in healthy donors. PCR amplification relied on 60 Vbeta primers (plus 13 Jbeta primers). Produced via immunoSEQ multiplex PCR; TCRdb's table is partial and in-frame only. The sample has 150,000 to 200,000 clones; roughly 88% are singletons. The material sequenced was PBMCs. These receptors were collected from a woman younger than 30 in good health and CMV-seronegative.

This chain links TRBV6-5 with TRBJ1-1, with 9 positions matching TRBD1. This CDR3 comprises 12 residues. Germline V lookup: CDR1 MNHEY, CDR2 SVGAGI. Trimming cost V 10 bases and J 4 bases; bases outside gene matches: 4. In DNA, the CDR3 is TGTGCCACCAAGGACAGGGGCACTGAAGCTTTCTTT. It specifies CATKDRGTEAFF.

This clone showed up just a few times. The rearrangement links TRBV7-2 to TRBJ2-7; a weak D match, TRBD2 (6 bases). CDR3 length equals 16 residues. Germline V gives CDR1 SGHTA, CDR2 FQGNSA. The V end was cut by 7 bases, the J end by 5 bases, with 24 bases between. The CDR3 here is CASTSGGLARGHEQYF. The CDR3 DNA reads TGTGCCAGCACCTCCGGCGGGCTAGCGAGAGGGCACGAGCAGTACTTC.

This sequence joins TRBV16 and TRBJ1-2; 10 positions match TRBD1. This CDR3 has 14 amino acids. Per germline, CDR1 KGHSY and CDR2 FQNENV. With 6 bases clipped from V and 7 bases from J, the junction kept 8 bases outside the gene matches. CDR3 in amino acids: CASRTGTGVLGYTF. The CDR3 DNA reads as TGTGCCAGCAGAACCGGGACAGGGGTTCTTGGCTACACCTTC.

This clone was observed a single time. This sequence joins TRBV25-1 and TRBJ2-7; tentative D call: TRBD2 (5 bases). V was pared by 5 bases and J by 5 bases, with 19 bases between. The CDR3 extends over 15 amino acids. Germline assignment: CDR1 MGHDK and CDR2 SYGVNS. The CDR3 region is CASSPTSRVTDEQYF. CDR3 coding DNA: TGTGCCAGCAGTCCTACCTCGCGGGTTACGGACGAGCAGTACTTC.

This chain joins TRBV6-5 and TRBJ2-3; D is unresolved. This CDR3 comprises 14 residues. Between the trimmed V and J ends, which lost 5 bases and 0 bases, there was a span of 9 bases. From germline, CDR1 is MNHEY and CDR2 SVGAGI. The CDR3 region has the DNA TGTGCCAGCAGTCCCCCGGGTAGCACAGATACGCAGTATTTT. Translated: CASSPPGSTDTQYF.

The J gene is TRBJ2-3, the V gene TRBV11-3; tentatively, D is TRBD2 (6 bases). The ends were cut back, 2 bases at V and 14 bases at J, with 14 bases in the middle. The CDR3 totals 12 residues. Germline V lookup: CDR1 SGHNT, CDR2 YENEEA. The chain's CDR3 is CASSLPQGGAYF. Here the CDR3 DNA reads TGTGCCAGCAGCTTACCCCAGGGAGGCGCGTATTTT.

The gene calls are TRBV6-6 and TRBJ2-4; TRBD1 matches at 9 bases. Germline CDR1 and CDR2: MNHNY and SVGAGI (reference sequence). This CDR3 spans 14 amino acids. With 4 bases clipped from V and 12 bases from J, the junction kept 10 bases outside the gene matches. The CDR3 is CASSLPGQGYSQYF. CDR3 DNA: TGTGCCAGCAGTTTACCGGGACAGGGATACAGTCAGTACTTC.

The chain recombines TRBV21-1 with TRBJ2-5; whether TRBD1, the table's D call, matches the DNA was not checked. TRBV21-1 is classified as a pseudogene. The CDR3 is made up of 18 amino acids. The CDR3 nucleotides read TGTGCCAGCAGCAAAGTAGAGAACAGGGGTCTGGAAAAAGAGACCCAGTACTTC. Translation: CASSKVENRGLEKETQYF.

This clone appeared a few times. The genes are TRBV13 and TRBJ1-2; tentative D call: TRBD1 (5 bases). Germline lookup yields CDR1 PRHDT and CDR2 FYEKMQ (reference sequence). Trimming pared 8 bases from V and 4 bases from J, leaving 17 bases between. This CDR3 has 14 residues. The CDR3 protein is CASGRQTTTYGYTF. In nucleotides, the CDR3 is TGTGCCAGCGGGCGACAGACGACAACCTATGGCTACACCTTC.

The sample holds a few counts of this clone. The chain couples TRBV5-6 to TRBJ2-1, with 7 bases identical to TRBD1. The germline V gene encodes CDR1 SGHDT and CDR2 YYEEEE. The J segment lost 4 bases and the V segment lost 0 bases, leaving 4 bases of the junction unmatched. CDR3 length: 15 amino acids. The CDR3 loop is CASSLGDRVYNEQFF. The CDR3 coding sequence is TGTGCCAGCAGCTTGGGGGACAGAGTTTACAATGAGCAGTTCTTC.

The V and J genes are TRBV5-1 and TRBJ2-2; D is perhaps TRBD2 (7 bases). V was cut by 5 bases and J by 3 bases, with 14 bases left in between. The CDR3 runs 15 residues. CDR1 SGHRS and CDR2 YFSETQ come from the germline V gene. The CDR3 reads CASRRGAGDTGELFF. In DNA form, the CDR3 reads TGCGCCAGCAGACGGGGGGCAGGAGACACCGGGGAGCTGTTTTTT.

This chain joins TRBV19 and TRBJ2-7; 9 bases match TRBD1. The CDR3 runs to 15 residues. CDR1 and CDR2 from the germline V gene are LNHDA and SQIVND (reference sequence). V was pared by 6 bases and J by 5 bases, with 11 bases of the junction left unmatched. CDR3: CASRPGQGWMDEQYF. The DNA for the CDR3 is TGTGCCAGTAGACCGGGACAGGGTTGGATGGACGAGCAGTACTTC.

This clone came up once. The chain couples TRBV29-1 to TRBJ1-1; a possible D gene is TRBD1 (6 bases). The CDR3 runs to 13 residues. Trimming removed 7 bases from V and 5 bases from J, with 17 bases in between. The germline V gene encodes CDR1 SQVTM and CDR2 ANQGSEA. CDR3 bases: TGCAGCGCCCTGGGGGGGGGCAGGACTGAAGCTTTCTTT. It encodes CSALGGGRTEAFF.

The gene calls are TRBV6-5 and TRBJ1-2; D might be TRBD1 (6 bases). Germline CDR1 and CDR2: MNHEY and SVGAGI. Trimming left V 5 bases short and J 0 bases short, with 13 bases between. This CDR3 spans 15 amino acids. In DNA, the CDR3 is TGTGCCAGCAGTGGCCTCGGGACATCTAACTATGGCTACACCTTC. Protein sequence: CASSGLGTSNYGYTF.